The 29 T cell receptor beta chains below were found in one sample sequenced in a study of shared clonotypes between healthy human individuals. Here immunoSEQ multiplex PCR was the method, and the copy in TCRdb shows in-frame clones only, minus some. The data show roughly 850,000 clones, 96% seen once. The naive CD8 fraction comprised CD45RO-negative cells positively selected for CCR7 and excluded terminally differentiated effector memory CD45RA+ cells. The sample was naive CD8+ T cells sorted from blood. The receptors derive from a man younger than 45 in good health.

The genes are TRBV6-5 and TRBJ2-7; the match to TRBD1 covers 7 bases. The CDR3 sequence is 14 residues long. Germline assignment: CDR1 MNHEY and CDR2 SVGAGI. After removal of 6 bases from V and 5 bases from J, the junction contained 10 bases not matched to a gene. The CDR3 reads CASSSTGEWDEQYF. The CDR3 DNA sequence: TGTGCCAGCAGCAGTACAGGGGAATGGGACGAGCAGTACTTC.

J is TRBJ2-1 and V is TRBV4-1; 8 nucleotides match TRBD2. The CDR3 has 15 residues. Losses at the gene ends were 4 bases for V and 1 base for J; bases not matched to a gene: 3. In germline, CDR1 is MGHRA, CDR2 YSYEKL. CDR3: CASSPGRGSYNEQFF. The CDR3 DNA reads TGCGCCAGCAGCCCCGGGAGGGGATCCTACAATGAGCAGTTCTTC.

V gene TRBV7-9 combines with J gene TRBJ1-1; D is undetermined. Between the trimmed V and J ends, which lost 5 bases and 0 bases, there was a span of 13 bases. Germline V gives CDR1 SEHNR, CDR2 FQNEAQ (reference sequence). CDR3 length: 15 residues. The CDR3, as DNA: TGTGCCAGCAGCCCTTCGACGGGAATGAACACTGAAGCTTTCTTT. Protein: CASSPSTGMNTEAFF. The variable domain in full, with the rest retrieved from reference TRBV7-9 and TRBJ1-1, is DTGVSQNPRHKITKRGQNVTFRCDPISEHNRLYWYRQTLGQGPEFLTYFQNEAQLEKSRLLSDRFSAERPKGSFSTLEIQRTEQGDSAMYLCASSPSTGMNTEAFFGQGTRLTVV.

J is TRBJ1-1 and V is TRBV7-9; TRBD1 matches at 7 bases. Germline values: CDR1 SEHNR, CDR2 FQNEAQ (reference sequence). The CDR3 sequence is 14 residues long. Trimming removed 0 bases from V and 7 bases from J; junction bases left unmatched: 5. The CDR3 DNA sequence: TGTGCCAGCAGCTTAGCGGACAGGTTTGATGAAGCTTTCTTT. It is translated as CASSLADRFDEAFF. The whole variable domain, filled in from reference TRBV7-9 and TRBJ1-1, reads DTGVSQNPRHKITKRGQNVTFRCDPISEHNRLYWYRQTLGQGPEFLTYFQNEAQLEKSRLLSDRFSAERPKGSFSTLEIQRTEQGDSAMYLCASSLADRFDEAFFGQGTRLTVV.

The J gene is TRBJ2-6, the V gene TRBV2, with D maybe TRBD1 (5 bases). V was clipped by 6 bases and J by 1 base, with 16 bases between them. The length of the CDR3 is 17 residues. CDR1 is SNHLY, CDR2 FYNNEI, per germline. In nucleotides, the CDR3 is TGTGCCAGCAGACCCACCCTTGACAGTTCTGGGGCCAACGTCCTGACTTTC. Translation gives CASRPTLDSSGANVLTF.

The genes are TRBV5-1 and TRBJ2-1, with 8 bases lining up with TRBD2. Germline V CDR1 and CDR2: SGHRS, YFSETQ. This CDR3 contains 16 residues. Trimming removed 4 bases from V and 5 bases from J; junction bases left unmatched: 11. DNA of the CDR3: TGCGCCAGCAGCGAGGAGGGACTAGGGGTAAACAATGAGCAGTTCTTC. Amino acid sequence: CASSEEGLGVNNEQFF.

The V gene is TRBV7-2, the J gene TRBJ1-5; D is undetermined. The CDR3 is made up of 17 amino acids. CDR1 is SGHTA and CDR2 is FQGNSA in the germline V gene. The V and J ends lost 7 bases and 1 base respectively, with 20 bases between them. In nucleotides, the CDR3 is TGTGCCAGCACCCTCTGCCTGAGCCAGTTGAGCAATCAGCCCCAGCATTTT. Amino acids: CASTLCLSQLSNQPQHF.

In this sample, this clone turned up a few times. The chain has TRBV28 and TRBJ2-1; 9 bases are shared with TRBD2. This CDR3 has 14 residues. Looked up from germline, CDR1 is MDHEN and CDR2 is SYDVKM. The ends lost 7 bases at V and 7 bases at J; junction bases unmatched: 8. The DNA for the CDR3 is TGTGCCAGCACCCTTAGCGGGAGTGGGAATGAGCAGTTCTTC. It is translated as CASTLSGSGNEQFF.

This chain links TRBV27 with TRBJ2-7; the D gene is possibly TRBD1 (7 bases). The CDR3 runs to 16 residues. The V and J ends lost 2 bases and 0 bases respectively, with 14 bases between them. CDR1 and CDR2 from the germline V gene are MNHEY and SMNVEV (reference sequence). The CDR3 spells CASSLTGDSRSYEQYF. CDR3 DNA: TGTGCCAGCAGTTTAACAGGGGACTCTCGCTCCTACGAGCAGTACTTC.

This chain connects TRBV11-2 to TRBJ2-7; a weak D match, TRBD2 (6 bases). CDR1 is SGHAT, CDR2 FQNNGV, per germline. V shed 0 bases and J shed 2 bases, with 11 bases lying between them. The CDR3 sequence is 15 residues long. CDR3 loop: CASSLDQDYAYEQYF. The CDR3, as DNA: TGTGCCAGCAGCTTAGATCAGGACTACGCCTACGAGCAGTACTTC. Based on the CDR3 plus reference TRBV11-2 and TRBJ2-7, the full variable domain is EAGVAQSPRYKIIEKRQSVAFWCNPISGHATLYWYQQILGQGPKLLIQFQNNGVVDDSQLPKDRFSAERLKGVDSTLKIQPAKLEDSAVYLCASSLDQDYAYEQYFGPGTRLTVT.

This rearrangement joins TRBV7-9 to TRBJ2-5; D is undetermined. Deletions cut 1 base from V and 4 bases from J, with 4 bases between. The CDR3 is 12 amino acids. Germline V gene lookup returns CDR1 SEHNR and CDR2 FQNEAQ (reference sequence). CDR3 DNA: TGTGCCAGCAGCTTAGAAGCAGAGACCCAGTACTTC. Amino acids: CASSLEAETQYF.

Remarks on this clone: Relative to the germline gene, one junction end is altered; a read error may explain this. The chain couples TRBV13 to TRBJ2-2; D is uncertain. The V gene's germline CDR1 is PRHDT and CDR2 FYEKMQ (reference sequence). This CDR3 has 13 residues. The CDR3 DNA follows: TGTGCCAGCAGCTTAGGGAACCCCGGGGAGCTGTTTTTT. Translated: CASSLGNPGELFF.

V usage is TRBV9 and J usage is TRBJ2-3; 10 nucleotides agree with TRBD1. Unmatched junction bases numbered 2, after V lost 4 bases and J lost 0 bases. The CDR3 is made up of 15 amino acids. Germline V gene data show CDR1 as SGDLS and CDR2 as YYNGEE. CDR3 sequence: CASSRGQGSTDTQYF. For the CDR3, the DNA is TGTGCCAGCAGCAGGGGACAGGGGAGCACAGATACGCAGTATTTT.

This chain joins TRBV9 and TRBJ2-1, with TRBD2 matching over 7 bases. Germline CDR1 SGDLS, CDR2 YYNGEE. V gave up 3 bases and J gave up 2 bases; unmatched junction bases: 5. The CDR3 is 15 residues long. The chain's CDR3 is CASSAGGTPYNEQFF. In nucleotides, the CDR3 is TGTGCCAGCAGCGCCGGGGGGACCCCCTACAATGAGCAGTTCTTC.

On this clone itself: Other DNA sequences in this sample translate to the same CDR3. The V and J genes are TRBV9 and TRBJ1-5; possibly TRBD1 for D (5 bases). Germline values: CDR1 SGDLS, CDR2 YYNGEE. V was trimmed by 0 bases and J by 1 base, leaving 8 bases between them. The CDR3 consists of 15 residues. The CDR3 loop reads CASSVEGNSNQPQHF. In DNA form, the CDR3 reads TGTGCCAGCAGCGTAGAGGGGAACAGCAATCAGCCCCAGCATTTT.

Notes on this clone: At one of its ends the junction is not consistent with the germline gene, which may arise from a read error. The chain couples TRBV13 to TRBJ1-2, with D hard to call. The CDR3 runs to 13 residues. CDR1 PRHDT and CDR2 FYEKMQ come from the germline V gene (reference sequence). CDR3 coding DNA: TGTGCCAGCAGCTTAAACGGGCTTTATGGCTCCACCTTC. Amino acid sequence: CASSLNGLYGSTF.

The chain has TRBV15 and TRBJ1-4; TRBD1 matches at 7 bases. Germline assignment: CDR1 LNHNV and CDR2 YYDKDF (reference sequence). Germline trimming cut 5 bases from V and 6 bases from J; bases unmatched to any gene: 6. The CDR3 covers 14 residues. The CDR3 region is CATSLRGGDEKLFF. The CDR3 nucleotides are TGTGCCACCAGCCTCAGGGGGGGAGATGAAAAACTGTTTTTT.

The V and J genes are TRBV27 and TRBJ2-1, with D perhaps matching TRBD2 (5 bases). V was trimmed by 10 bases and J by 6 bases, leaving 16 bases between them. Germline CDR1 and CDR2: MNHEY and SMNVEV (reference sequence). The length of the CDR3 is 13 residues. The CDR3 region has the DNA TGTGCCACCAAACTCCTCGAGGGCAATGAGCAGTTCTTC. Residues: CATKLLEGNEQFF.

This rearrangement joins TRBV28 to TRBJ2-7, with 14 bases identical to TRBD2. J lost 6 bases, V lost 3 bases, and 4 bases had no gene match. The CDR3 has 15 amino acids. Germline V gene sequence: CDR1 MDHEN, CDR2 SYDVKM. The chain's CDR3 is CASSFGTSGSSEQYF. CDR3 nucleotide sequence: TGTGCCAGCAGTTTCGGGACTAGCGGGAGTAGCGAGCAGTACTTC.

The chain has TRBV29-1 and TRBJ2-2, with D possibly being TRBD2 (6 bases). CDR1 and CDR2 (germline): SQVTM, ANQGSEA. Trimming removed 4 bases from V and 1 base from J, with 13 bases in between. The CDR3 contains 15 residues. Here the CDR3 reads CSVVIAGLNTGELFF. The CDR3 DNA follows: TGCAGCGTTGTCATTGCGGGGTTGAACACCGGGGAGCTGTTTTTT.

The chain recombines TRBV4-1 with TRBJ1-3; no clear D gene. V lost 1 base to trimming and J lost 9 bases, with 10 bases between them. Germline lookup yields CDR1 MGHRA and CDR2 YSYEKL. The CDR3 extends over 13 amino acids. In nucleotides, the CDR3 is TGCGCCAGCAGCCAAGTTGGTGCAGGCACCATATATTTT. Its protein product is CASSQVGAGTIYF.

The V and J genes are TRBV27 and TRBJ2-7; D unresolved. Germline CDR1 reads MNHEY; CDR2 reads SMNVEV (reference sequence). The V gene lost 6 bases and the J gene lost 5 bases, with 23 bases spanning the gap. The CDR3 has 16 residues. CDR3 sequence (DNA): TGTGCCAGCAGCTCCGAAAGTTTGGCGCTGGGGAACGAGCAGTACTTC. Translated: CASSSESLALGNEQYF.

The rearrangement uses TRBV7-8 and TRBJ1-5; TRBD1 matches 8 bases. V gave up 5 bases and J gave up 1 base; unmatched junction bases: 7. From germline, CDR1 is SGHVS and CDR2 FQNEAQ. The CDR3 loop spans 16 amino acids. In nucleotides, the CDR3 is TGTGCCAGCAGCCCAGGACAGGGACCAAGCAATCAGCCCCAGCATTTT. It yields the protein CASSPGQGPSNQPQHF.

A remark on this clone: Other DNA sequences from this sample encode an identical CDR3 as well. The chain employs TRBV27 and TRBJ2-1; no clear D gene. CDR3 length equals 11 residues. V gave up 4 bases and J gave up 8 bases, with 6 bases separating them. The germline gives CDR1 MNHEY, CDR2 SMNVEV (reference sequence). CDR3 sequence (DNA): TGTGCCAGCAGTTCTTCTTATGAGCAGTTCTTC. Translating it yields CASSSSYEQFF.

The gene calls are TRBV27 and TRBJ2-7; TRBD1 matches at 7 bases. The V gene's germline CDR1 is MNHEY and CDR2 SMNVEV (reference sequence). The CDR3 spans 17 residues. The junction had 19 bases not matched to a gene; V was cut back by 5 bases and J by 6 bases. The CDR3 reads CASSLLTHTGQDGEQYF. CDR3 bases: TGTGCCAGCAGTCTACTAACGCATACCGGACAGGATGGCGAGCAGTACTTC.

In this sample, this clone turned up once. The chain uses TRBV7-9 and TRBJ2-3; no clear D gene. With 0 bases removed from V and 5 bases from J, the gap between germline ends came to 3 bases. This CDR3 spans 12 amino acids. Per germline, CDR1 SEHNR and CDR2 FQNEAQ (reference sequence). CDR3 residues: CASSLAVDTQYF. CDR3 coding DNA: TGTGCCAGCAGCTTAGCGGTAGATACGCAGTATTTT.

The chain employs TRBV7-9 and TRBJ2-1; the match to TRBD1 covers 8 bases. CDR3 size: 14 residues. Trimming took 7 bases from V and 0 from J; bases not matched to a gene: 2. CDR1 is SEHNR and CDR2 is FQNEAQ in the germline V gene (reference sequence). In nucleotides, the CDR3 is TGTGCCAGCATGGACAGGGACTCCTACAATGAGCAGTTCTTC. Its translation is CASMDRDSYNEQFF.

The chain is built from TRBV6-5 and TRBJ2-5; 8 bases line up with TRBD1. The CDR3 consists of 15 residues. Germline trimming cut 2 bases from V and 5 bases from J; bases unmatched to any gene: 7. CDR1 is MNHEY and CDR2 is SVGAGI in the germline V gene. In nucleotides, the CDR3 is TGTGCCAGCAGTTACCTCCAGGGGGCGTGGGAGACCCAGTACTTC. Translating gives CASSYLQGAWETQYF.

This clone was detected once. The rearrangement links TRBV9 to TRBJ2-1; D is perhaps TRBD2 (6 bases). The germline V and J ends were trimmed by 4 bases and 0 bases, with 11 bases remaining between them. The CDR3 runs to 15 residues. Germline V gives CDR1 SGDLS, CDR2 YYNGEE. The CDR3 sequence is CASSTRDFSYNEQFF. The CDR3 DNA follows: TGTGCCAGCAGCACCCGGGACTTCTCCTACAATGAGCAGTTCTTC.